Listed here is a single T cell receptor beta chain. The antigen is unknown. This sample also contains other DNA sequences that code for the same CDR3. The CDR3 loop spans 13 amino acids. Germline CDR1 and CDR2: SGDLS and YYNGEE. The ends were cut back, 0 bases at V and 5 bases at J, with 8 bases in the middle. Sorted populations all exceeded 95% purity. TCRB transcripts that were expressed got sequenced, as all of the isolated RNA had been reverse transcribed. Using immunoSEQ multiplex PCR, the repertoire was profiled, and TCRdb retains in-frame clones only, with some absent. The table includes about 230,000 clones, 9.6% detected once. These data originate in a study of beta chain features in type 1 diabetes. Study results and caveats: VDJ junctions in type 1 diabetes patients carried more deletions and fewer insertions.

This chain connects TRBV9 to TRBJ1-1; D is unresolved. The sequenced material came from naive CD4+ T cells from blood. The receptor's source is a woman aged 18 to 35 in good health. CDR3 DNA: TGTGCCAGCAGCGTAGCTACGGGAACTGAAGCTTTCTTT. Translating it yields CASSVATGTEAFF.